The 8 T cell receptor beta chains reported below all come from one sample, sequenced in a study of technical replicates of blood from several donors. The assay was immunoSEQ multiplex PCR, and TCRdb's table has in-frame clones only and misses some. The sample shows approximately 70,000 clones, about nine tenths of them seen only once. The sequenced sample consisted of T cells isolated from PBMCs. Every receptor here comes from a human donor in good health.

The chain has TRBV29-1 and TRBJ2-1; the D is unclear. The V end lost 6 bases, the J end lost 6 bases, and 12 bases lay between the germline ends. The CDR3 is 12 residues long. Germline V gene data show CDR1 as SQVTM and CDR2 as ANQGSEA. As DNA, the CDR3 is TGCAGCGTGCCCTCGGTTGGCAATGAGCAGTTCTTC. The encoded protein is CSVPSVGNEQFF.

The CDR3 sequence is CASSIQGWQPQHF. The DNA of the CDR3 is TGTGCCAGTAGTATACAGGGCTGGCAGCCCCAGCATTTT. The chain recombines TRBV19 with TRBJ1-5; D might be TRBD1 (5 bases). There are 13 residues in the CDR3. V was pared by 2 bases and J by 7 bases, with 9 bases between. Germline loops: CDR1 LNHDA, CDR2 SQIVND (reference sequence).

The rearrangement joins TRBV14 to TRBJ1-5; D gene ambiguous. CDR1 and CDR2 from the germline V gene are SGHDN and FVKESK. The CDR3 contains 14 residues. V lost 5 bases, J lost 10 bases, and 18 bases lay in between. The CDR3: CASSTQPVGLPQHF. The CDR3 DNA sequence: TGTGCCAGCAGCACACAGCCAGTGGGTCTACCCCAGCATTTT.

This rearrangement joins TRBV5-1 to TRBJ2-3, with TRBD2 identical over 14 bases. Per germline, CDR1 SGHRS and CDR2 YFSETQ. V was clipped by 4 bases and J by 3 bases; unmatched bases: 7. The CDR3 is 17 residues long. The CDR3 nucleotides read TGCGCCAGCAGCGGGGGACTAGCGGGAGATTTGACAGATACGCAGTATTTT. Protein product: CASSGGLAGDLTDTQYF.

The chain has TRBV28 and TRBJ2-2, with D possibly matching TRBD2 (6 bases). Trimming pared 6 bases from V and 5 bases from J, leaving 10 bases between. Germline values: CDR1 MDHEN, CDR2 SYDVKM. The CDR3 has 13 amino acids. The CDR3 loop reads CASRTGGTGELFF. The CDR3 coding sequence is TGTGCCAGCAGAACAGGAGGGACCGGGGAGCTGTTTTTT.

CDR3 coding DNA: TGTGCCACCACTAGCGGGAGGTACAATGAGCAGTTCTTC. Protein sequence: CATTSGRYNEQFF. This chain joins TRBV10-3 and TRBJ2-1, with 12 bases fitting TRBD2. V trimming: 10 bases; J trimming: 4 bases; junction bases outside the gene matches: 2. Germline V gene lookup returns CDR1 ENHRY and CDR2 SYGVKD. This CDR3 has 13 amino acids.

The rearrangement joins TRBV27 to TRBJ2-5; the match to TRBD2 covers 10 bases. V was pared by 7 bases and J by 5 bases, with 10 bases of the junction left unmatched. The germline CDR1 and CDR2 sequences are MNHEY and SMNVEV (reference sequence). This CDR3 has 15 amino acids. The CDR3 bases are TGTGCCAGCACCGCTGGGACTAGCGATCGGGAGACCCAGTACTTC. Translated, it gives CASTAGTSDRETQYF.

The CDR3 DNA is TGTGCCAGCAGCCAGACTACTAGCGGGAGGATGTTCTACGAGCAGTACTTC. Its translation: CASSQTTSGRMFYEQYF. J is TRBJ2-7 and V is TRBV4-2; 12 bases agree with TRBD2. The CDR3 covers 17 residues. V lost 3 bases to trimming and J lost 3 bases; unmatched junction nucleotides: 9. CDR1 LGHNA and CDR2 YNFKEQ come from the germline V gene.